This passage covers 5 T cell receptor beta chains from one sample sequenced in a study of T cells in Graves' hyperthyroidism and ophthalmopathy. From RNA transcripts, TCR beta CDR3 regions were amplified. When the TCR CDR3 underwent first-round RT-PCR, the HTBI primer set was used. Each CDR3 protein gets one entry after TCRdb re-called the multiplex PCR reads with MiXCR. The table includes about 250,000 distinct CDR3 sequences, roughly 22% detected once. The sequencing sample was made of blood. These receptors originate from a middle-aged woman with Graves' ophthalmopathy.

This clonotype was recorded many times. The DNA is omitted, as the CDR3 cannot be located on it reliably, and the CDR3 follows TCRdb's listing. The chain employs TRBV7-8 and TRBJ1-5; the table calls TRBD1, which could not be checked here. The CDR3 spans 15 amino acids, including both terminal residues. Germline CDR1 SGHVS, CDR2 FQNEAQ. CDR3 protein: CASSFGNGKGEPQHF.

The sample holds a few counts of this clonotype. The chain employs TRBV6-2 or TRBV6-3 and TRBJ2-7; D gene ambiguous. V was pared by 5 bases and J by 5 bases, with 10 bases between. This CDR3 is built from 12 residues. CDR1 is MNHEY, CDR2 SVGEGT, per germline. The CDR3 is CASSPLRDEQYF. CDR3 in DNA: TGTGCCAGCAGTCCATTACGAGACGAGCAGTACTTC.

In this sample, this clonotype turned up many times. The CDR3 reads CASREPLREGQPQHF. In DNA, the CDR3 is TGTGCCAGCAGAGAGCCCCTCAGGGAGGGTCAGCCCCAGCATTTT. The rearrangement links TRBV6-1 to TRBJ1-5, with a weak D call TRBD1 (5 bases). The V gene's germline CDR1 is MNHNS and CDR2 SASEGT. Trimming stripped 6 bases from V and 6 bases from J, with 18 bases between. The CDR3 sequence is 15 residues long.

In its sample, this clonotype was seen many times. This chain connects TRBV4-1 to TRBJ1-1; D may be TRBD1 (6 bases). The CDR3 runs 16 residues. Trimming pared 0 bases from V and 5 bases from J, leaving 16 bases between. The germline V gene encodes CDR1 MGHRA and CDR2 YSYEKL. CDR3 bases: TGCGCCAGCAGCCAAGATCTAGGGACATTCGAAACTGAAGCTTTCTTT. Its translation: CASSQDLGTFETEAFF.

There are many counts of this clonotype. The chain couples TRBV20-1 to TRBJ2-7; TRBD1 aligns across 9 bases. With V trimmed by 5 bases and J by 1 base, 6 bases remained unmatched. The length of the CDR3 is 14 residues. Germline CDR1 DFQATT, CDR2 SNEGSKA (reference sequence). The chain's CDR3 is CSAETGGPSYEQYF. Here the CDR3 DNA reads TGCAGTGCTGAAACAGGGGGCCCGTCCTACGAGCAGTACTTC.